The T cell receptor (beta chain) described here comes from a study of CD8 T cells in Susac syndrome. Overall study findings and caveats: It was acknowledged in the study that its TCR sequencing and HLA analysis involved a relatively small number of individuals.

Germline assignment: CDR1 DFQATT and CDR2 SNEGSKA (reference sequence). The ends were cut back, 7 bases at V and 4 bases at J, with 16 bases in the middle. This CDR3 has 13 amino acids. RNA totalling about 0.5 to 1 ug underwent reverse transcription with random hexamers. The authors amplified TCR beta CDR3 across 54 Vbeta and 13 Jbeta using immunoSEQ multiplex PCR. TCRdb re-called the immunoSEQ multiplex PCR reads with MiXCR, one entry per CDR3 protein. This sample has about 120,000 distinct CDR3 sequences, with 80% to 95% found just once. Controls were healthy donors chosen to match patients in age and sex. The TEMRA cells underwent FACS enrichment, while the CD8+ and CD4+ T cells underwent negative isolation. Note on this clonotype: The target antigen is unknown.

The origin of this receptor is a human donor in good health. Sample: CD4+ T cells from PBMCs. This chain links TRBV20-1 with TRBJ2-5; possible D gene TRBD2, 6 bases. CDR3 sequence reads: CSGSLGGGETQYF. CDR3 sequence (DNA): TGCAGTGGGAGTCTGGGGGGAGGAGAGACCCAGTACTTC.